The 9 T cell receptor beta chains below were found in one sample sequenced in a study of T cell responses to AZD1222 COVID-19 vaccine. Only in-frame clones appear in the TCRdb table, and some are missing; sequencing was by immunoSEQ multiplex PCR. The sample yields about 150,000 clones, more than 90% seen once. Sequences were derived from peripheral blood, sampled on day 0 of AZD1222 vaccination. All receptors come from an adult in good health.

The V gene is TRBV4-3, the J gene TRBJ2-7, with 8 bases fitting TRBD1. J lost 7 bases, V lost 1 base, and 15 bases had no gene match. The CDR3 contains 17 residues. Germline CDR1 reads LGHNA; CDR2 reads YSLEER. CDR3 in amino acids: CASSQGGFGQGSDEQYF. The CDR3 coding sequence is TGCGCCAGCAGCCAAGGAGGGTTCGGACAGGGCTCGGATGAGCAGTACTTC.

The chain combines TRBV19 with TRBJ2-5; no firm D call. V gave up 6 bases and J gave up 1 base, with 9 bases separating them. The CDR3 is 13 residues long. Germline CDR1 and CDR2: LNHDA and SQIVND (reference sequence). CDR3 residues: CASRNGAQETQYF. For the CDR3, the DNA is TGTGCCAGTAGGAACGGCGCCCAAGAGACCCAGTACTTC.

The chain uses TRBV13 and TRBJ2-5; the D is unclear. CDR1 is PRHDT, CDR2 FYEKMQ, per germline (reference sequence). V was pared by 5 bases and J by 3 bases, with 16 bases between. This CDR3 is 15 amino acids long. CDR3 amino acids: CASSLRLLPKETQYF. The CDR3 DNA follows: TGTGCCAGCAGCCTGAGACTCTTACCCAAAGAGACCCAGTACTTC. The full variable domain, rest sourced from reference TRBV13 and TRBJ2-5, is AAGVIQSPRHLIKEKRETATLKCYPIPRHDTVYWYQQGPGQDPQFLISFYEKMQSDKGSIPDRFSAQQFSDYHSELNMSSLELGDSALYFCASSLRLLPKETQYFGPGTRLLVL.

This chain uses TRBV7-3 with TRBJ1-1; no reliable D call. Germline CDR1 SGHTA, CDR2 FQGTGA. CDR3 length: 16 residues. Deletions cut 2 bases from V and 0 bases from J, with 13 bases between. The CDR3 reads CASSLLGLSLNTEAFF. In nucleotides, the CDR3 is TGTGCCAGCAGCTTATTAGGCCTTTCTTTGAACACTGAAGCTTTCTTT.

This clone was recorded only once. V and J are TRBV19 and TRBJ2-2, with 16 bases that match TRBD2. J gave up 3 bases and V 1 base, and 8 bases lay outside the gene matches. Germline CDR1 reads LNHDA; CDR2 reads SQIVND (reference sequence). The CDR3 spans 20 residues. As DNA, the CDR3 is TGTGCCAGTAGTATAGGCCAGGGACTAGCGGGAGGGGTTGACACCGGGGAGCTGTTTTTT. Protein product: CASSIGQGLAGGVDTGELFF.

The CDR3 reads CASSQDPRTGAENTEAFF. The CDR3 nucleotides are TGCGCCAGCAGCCAAGATCCGCGGACAGGGGCTGAGAACACTGAAGCTTTCTTT. This chain links TRBV4-1 with TRBJ1-1, with 9 bases identical to TRBD1. The CDR3 consists of 18 residues. Per the germline V gene, CDR1 is MGHRA and CDR2 is YSYEKL. The V gene end was trimmed by 0 bases and the J gene end by 1 base; junction bases not matched to a gene: 9.

The CDR3 DNA is TGTGCCAGCAGCCTAGGAAGAGGCTCCTACAATGAGCAGTTCTTC. It codes for CASSLGRGSYNEQFF. V usage is TRBV7-9 and J usage is TRBJ2-1; the D is unclear. This CDR3 contains 15 residues. V lost 5 bases, J lost 0 bases, and 11 bases lay in between. The germline V gene encodes CDR1 SEHNR and CDR2 FQNEAQ (reference sequence).

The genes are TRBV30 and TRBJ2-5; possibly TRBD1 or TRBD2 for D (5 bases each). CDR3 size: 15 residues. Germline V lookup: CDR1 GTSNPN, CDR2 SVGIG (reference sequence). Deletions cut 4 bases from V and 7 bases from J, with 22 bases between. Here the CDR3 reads CAWTPGPNPRGTQYF. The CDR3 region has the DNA TGTGCCTGGACTCCGGGACCCAACCCGAGAGGGACCCAGTACTTC.

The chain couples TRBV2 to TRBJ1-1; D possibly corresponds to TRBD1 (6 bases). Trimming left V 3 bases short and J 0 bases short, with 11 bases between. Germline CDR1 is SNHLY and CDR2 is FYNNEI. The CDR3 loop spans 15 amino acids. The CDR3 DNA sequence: TGTGCCAGCAGTGATTGGGGGGCCCTGAACACTGAAGCTTTCTTT. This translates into CASSDWGALNTEAFF.